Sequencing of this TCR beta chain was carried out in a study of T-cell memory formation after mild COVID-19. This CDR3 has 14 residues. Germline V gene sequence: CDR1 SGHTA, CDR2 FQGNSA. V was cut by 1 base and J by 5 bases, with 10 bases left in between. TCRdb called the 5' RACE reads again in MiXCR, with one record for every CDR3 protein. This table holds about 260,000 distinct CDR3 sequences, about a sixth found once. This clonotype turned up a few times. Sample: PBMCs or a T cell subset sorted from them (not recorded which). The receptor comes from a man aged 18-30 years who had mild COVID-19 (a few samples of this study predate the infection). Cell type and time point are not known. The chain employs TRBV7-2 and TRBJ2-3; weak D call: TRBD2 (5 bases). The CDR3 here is CASSLGIRGDTQYF. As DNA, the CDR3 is TGTGCCAGCAGCTTAGGAATCCGGGGAGATACGCAGTATTTT.